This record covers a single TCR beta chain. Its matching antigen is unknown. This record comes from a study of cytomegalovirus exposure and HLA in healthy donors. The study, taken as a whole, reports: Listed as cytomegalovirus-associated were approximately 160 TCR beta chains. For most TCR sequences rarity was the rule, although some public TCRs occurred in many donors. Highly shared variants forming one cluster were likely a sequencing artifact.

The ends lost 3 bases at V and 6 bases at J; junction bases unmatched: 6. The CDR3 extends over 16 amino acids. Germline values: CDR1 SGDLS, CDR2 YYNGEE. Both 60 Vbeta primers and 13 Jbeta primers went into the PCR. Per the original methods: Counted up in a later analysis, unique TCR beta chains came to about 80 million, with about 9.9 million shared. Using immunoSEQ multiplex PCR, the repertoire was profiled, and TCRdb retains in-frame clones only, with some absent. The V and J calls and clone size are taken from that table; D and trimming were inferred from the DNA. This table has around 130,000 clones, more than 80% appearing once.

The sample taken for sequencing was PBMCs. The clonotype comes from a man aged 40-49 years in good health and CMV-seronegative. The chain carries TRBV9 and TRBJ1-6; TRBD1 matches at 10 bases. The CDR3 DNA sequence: TGTGCCAGCAGCGGGGACAGGGGACATCGTAATTCACCCCTCCACTTT. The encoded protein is CASSGDRGHRNSPLHF. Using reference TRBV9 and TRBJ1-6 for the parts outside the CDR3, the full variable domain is DSGVTQTPKHLITATGQRVTLRCSPRSGDLSVYWYQQSLDQGLQFLIQYYNGEERAKGNILERFSAQQFPDLHSELNLSSLELGDSALYFCASSGDRGHRNSPLHFGNGTRLTVT.